The 12 T cell receptor beta chains presented below share a single source sample, sequenced in a study of T-cell reconstitution after alpha-beta-depleted transplantation in children. It was with unique molecular identifiers that the TCRbeta library was prepared. TCRdb reprocessed the PCR reads via MiXCR and lists one record per CDR3 protein. The data contain fewer than 550,000 distinct CDR3 sequences, roughly 11% of them singletons. Source: PBMCs from the stem cell graft donor, taken from the stem cell graft. The source is a human donor who donated a stem cell graft to a child with acute myeloid leukemia.

V and J are TRBV7-9 and TRBJ1-5; D not certain. Trimming shortened V by 4 bases and J by 3 bases, and 10 bases separated the two germline ends. The CDR3 loop spans 14 amino acids. CDR1 and CDR2 (germline): SEHNR, FQNEAQ (reference sequence). CDR3 in amino acids: CASSSWQSNQPQHF. CDR3 bases: TGTGCCAGCAGCTCCTGGCAGTCCAATCAGCCCCAGCATTTT.

Details on this clonotype: A read error may be the cause here, since a much bigger clone is one base away. The J gene is TRBJ2-3, the V gene TRBV7-9; the D gene is possibly TRBD2 (5 bases). This CDR3 has 12 amino acids. V dropped 8 bases and J dropped 5 bases, with 11 bases sitting between them. Germline V gene sequence: CDR1 SEHNR, CDR2 FQNEAQ (reference sequence). Here the CDR3 DNA reads TGTGCCAGCGGGCCGGGGATAGATACGCAGTATTTT. Amino acids: CASGPGIDTQYF.

CDR3 region: CASQGLAGRSSYNEQFF. The CDR3 DNA reads as TGTGCCAGTCAGGGACTAGCGGGACGAAGCTCCTACAATGAGCAGTTCTTC. This chain joins TRBV2 and TRBJ2-1, with TRBD2 matching over 13 bases. The CDR3 length is 17 residues. Germline trimming cut 9 bases from V and 0 bases from J; bases unmatched to any gene: 8. Germline loops: CDR1 SNHLY, CDR2 FYNNEI. Filled out from reference TRBV2 and TRBJ2-1, the complete variable domain reads EPEVTQTPSHQVTQMGQEVILRCVPISNHLYFYWYRQILGQKVEFLVSFYNNEISEKSEIFDDQFSVERPDGSNFTLKIRSTKLEDSAMYFCASQGLAGRSSYNEQFFGPGTRLTVL.

This clonotype appeared many times. The chain recombines TRBV2 with TRBJ2-3; D is uncertain. The CDR3 is 16 residues long. Trimming stripped 5 bases from V and 0 bases from J, with 15 bases between. CDR1 is SNHLY, CDR2 FYNNEI, per germline. In nucleotides, the CDR3 is TGTGCCAGCAGTCGCGATTTACTCGGGAGCACAGATACGCAGTATTTT. Its protein is CASSRDLLGSTDTQYF.

This clonotype appeared many times. The chain combines TRBV5-1 with TRBJ2-1; 12 nucleotides match TRBD2. With 4 bases clipped from V and 5 bases from J, the junction kept 4 bases outside the gene matches. The germline gives CDR1 SGHRS, CDR2 YFSETQ. The CDR3 totals 15 residues. DNA for the CDR3: TGCGCCAGCAGCGGGGGACTAGCGGGCGACAATGAGCAGTTCTTC. It codes for CASSGGLAGDNEQFF.

This clonotype was counted at least ten times. CDR3 coding DNA: TGTGCCAGCAGCCAGCACGAGAACACTGAAGCTTTCTTT. Protein: CASSQHENTEAFF. V and J are TRBV7-6 and TRBJ1-1; D unresolved. Germline CDR1 reads SGHVS; CDR2 reads FNYEAQ. This CDR3 is built from 13 residues. V shed 5 bases and J shed 1 base, with 8 bases lying between them.

DNA of the CDR3: TGTGCCAGCAGCAGGACCGGACAGGGGGCGGGCTACAATGAGCAGTTCTTC. Residues: CASSRTGQGAGYNEQFF. The gene calls are TRBV11-2 and TRBJ2-1; 11 bases agree with TRBD1. The junction had 9 bases not matched to a gene; V was cut back by 5 bases and J by 3 bases. Germline V gene lookup returns CDR1 SGHAT and CDR2 FQNNGV. The CDR3 has 17 amino acids.

The rearrangement joins TRBV7-3 to TRBJ2-3; TRBD2 matches 10 bases. CDR1 is SGHTA and CDR2 is FQGTGA in the germline V gene. CDR3 size: 21 residues. J gave up 2 bases and V 1 base, and 18 bases lay outside the gene matches. The chain's CDR3 is CASSLKPFTSGEAGITDTQYF. For the CDR3, the DNA is TGTGCCAGCAGCTTAAAACCCTTTACTAGCGGGGAGGCAGGGATCACAGATACGCAGTATTTT.

This clonotype was recorded a few times. The rearrangement joins TRBV7-2 to TRBJ2-3, with a tentative D call TRBD2 (6 bases). CDR3 length: 17 amino acids. Germline lookup yields CDR1 SGHTA and CDR2 FQGNSA. Trimming shortened V by 5 bases and J by 6 bases, and 24 bases separated the two germline ends. In DNA form, the CDR3 reads TGTGCCAGCAGCGAGCTCTTTATTGGGCTAGCGCAGGATACGCAGTATTTT. As protein: CASSELFIGLAQDTQYF.

There are a few counts of this clonotype. This chain connects TRBV20-1 to TRBJ2-7, with D maybe TRBD1 (6 bases). V lost 3 bases to trimming and J lost 5 bases, with 14 bases between them. CDR1 is DFQATT and CDR2 is SNEGSKA in the germline V gene (reference sequence). CDR3 length equals 13 residues. Written as DNA, the CDR3 is TGCAGTGCTAGTGGACAAGACAGGCACGAGCAGTACTTC. It codes for CSASGQDRHEQYF.

This clonotype came up a few times. One junction end disagrees with the germline gene, perhaps due to a read error. This rearrangement joins TRBV18 to TRBJ2-7; D is ambiguous. CDR3 length: 13 amino acids. Germline V gives CDR1 KGHSH, CDR2 LQKENI. The CDR3 loop reads CASSLGGISDEAF. DNA of the CDR3: TGTGCCAGCTCACTAGGCGGCATATCAGATGAAGCCTTC.

This sequence joins TRBV29-1 and TRBJ2-1; unclear D gene. The CDR3 runs 11 residues. The V end was cut by 1 base, the J end by 8 bases, with 6 bases between. Germline assignment: CDR1 SQVTM and CDR2 ANQGSEA. The CDR3 DNA reads TGCAGCGTTGAAGGGGTTGATGAGCAGTTCTTC. Translated, it gives CSVEGVDEQFF.